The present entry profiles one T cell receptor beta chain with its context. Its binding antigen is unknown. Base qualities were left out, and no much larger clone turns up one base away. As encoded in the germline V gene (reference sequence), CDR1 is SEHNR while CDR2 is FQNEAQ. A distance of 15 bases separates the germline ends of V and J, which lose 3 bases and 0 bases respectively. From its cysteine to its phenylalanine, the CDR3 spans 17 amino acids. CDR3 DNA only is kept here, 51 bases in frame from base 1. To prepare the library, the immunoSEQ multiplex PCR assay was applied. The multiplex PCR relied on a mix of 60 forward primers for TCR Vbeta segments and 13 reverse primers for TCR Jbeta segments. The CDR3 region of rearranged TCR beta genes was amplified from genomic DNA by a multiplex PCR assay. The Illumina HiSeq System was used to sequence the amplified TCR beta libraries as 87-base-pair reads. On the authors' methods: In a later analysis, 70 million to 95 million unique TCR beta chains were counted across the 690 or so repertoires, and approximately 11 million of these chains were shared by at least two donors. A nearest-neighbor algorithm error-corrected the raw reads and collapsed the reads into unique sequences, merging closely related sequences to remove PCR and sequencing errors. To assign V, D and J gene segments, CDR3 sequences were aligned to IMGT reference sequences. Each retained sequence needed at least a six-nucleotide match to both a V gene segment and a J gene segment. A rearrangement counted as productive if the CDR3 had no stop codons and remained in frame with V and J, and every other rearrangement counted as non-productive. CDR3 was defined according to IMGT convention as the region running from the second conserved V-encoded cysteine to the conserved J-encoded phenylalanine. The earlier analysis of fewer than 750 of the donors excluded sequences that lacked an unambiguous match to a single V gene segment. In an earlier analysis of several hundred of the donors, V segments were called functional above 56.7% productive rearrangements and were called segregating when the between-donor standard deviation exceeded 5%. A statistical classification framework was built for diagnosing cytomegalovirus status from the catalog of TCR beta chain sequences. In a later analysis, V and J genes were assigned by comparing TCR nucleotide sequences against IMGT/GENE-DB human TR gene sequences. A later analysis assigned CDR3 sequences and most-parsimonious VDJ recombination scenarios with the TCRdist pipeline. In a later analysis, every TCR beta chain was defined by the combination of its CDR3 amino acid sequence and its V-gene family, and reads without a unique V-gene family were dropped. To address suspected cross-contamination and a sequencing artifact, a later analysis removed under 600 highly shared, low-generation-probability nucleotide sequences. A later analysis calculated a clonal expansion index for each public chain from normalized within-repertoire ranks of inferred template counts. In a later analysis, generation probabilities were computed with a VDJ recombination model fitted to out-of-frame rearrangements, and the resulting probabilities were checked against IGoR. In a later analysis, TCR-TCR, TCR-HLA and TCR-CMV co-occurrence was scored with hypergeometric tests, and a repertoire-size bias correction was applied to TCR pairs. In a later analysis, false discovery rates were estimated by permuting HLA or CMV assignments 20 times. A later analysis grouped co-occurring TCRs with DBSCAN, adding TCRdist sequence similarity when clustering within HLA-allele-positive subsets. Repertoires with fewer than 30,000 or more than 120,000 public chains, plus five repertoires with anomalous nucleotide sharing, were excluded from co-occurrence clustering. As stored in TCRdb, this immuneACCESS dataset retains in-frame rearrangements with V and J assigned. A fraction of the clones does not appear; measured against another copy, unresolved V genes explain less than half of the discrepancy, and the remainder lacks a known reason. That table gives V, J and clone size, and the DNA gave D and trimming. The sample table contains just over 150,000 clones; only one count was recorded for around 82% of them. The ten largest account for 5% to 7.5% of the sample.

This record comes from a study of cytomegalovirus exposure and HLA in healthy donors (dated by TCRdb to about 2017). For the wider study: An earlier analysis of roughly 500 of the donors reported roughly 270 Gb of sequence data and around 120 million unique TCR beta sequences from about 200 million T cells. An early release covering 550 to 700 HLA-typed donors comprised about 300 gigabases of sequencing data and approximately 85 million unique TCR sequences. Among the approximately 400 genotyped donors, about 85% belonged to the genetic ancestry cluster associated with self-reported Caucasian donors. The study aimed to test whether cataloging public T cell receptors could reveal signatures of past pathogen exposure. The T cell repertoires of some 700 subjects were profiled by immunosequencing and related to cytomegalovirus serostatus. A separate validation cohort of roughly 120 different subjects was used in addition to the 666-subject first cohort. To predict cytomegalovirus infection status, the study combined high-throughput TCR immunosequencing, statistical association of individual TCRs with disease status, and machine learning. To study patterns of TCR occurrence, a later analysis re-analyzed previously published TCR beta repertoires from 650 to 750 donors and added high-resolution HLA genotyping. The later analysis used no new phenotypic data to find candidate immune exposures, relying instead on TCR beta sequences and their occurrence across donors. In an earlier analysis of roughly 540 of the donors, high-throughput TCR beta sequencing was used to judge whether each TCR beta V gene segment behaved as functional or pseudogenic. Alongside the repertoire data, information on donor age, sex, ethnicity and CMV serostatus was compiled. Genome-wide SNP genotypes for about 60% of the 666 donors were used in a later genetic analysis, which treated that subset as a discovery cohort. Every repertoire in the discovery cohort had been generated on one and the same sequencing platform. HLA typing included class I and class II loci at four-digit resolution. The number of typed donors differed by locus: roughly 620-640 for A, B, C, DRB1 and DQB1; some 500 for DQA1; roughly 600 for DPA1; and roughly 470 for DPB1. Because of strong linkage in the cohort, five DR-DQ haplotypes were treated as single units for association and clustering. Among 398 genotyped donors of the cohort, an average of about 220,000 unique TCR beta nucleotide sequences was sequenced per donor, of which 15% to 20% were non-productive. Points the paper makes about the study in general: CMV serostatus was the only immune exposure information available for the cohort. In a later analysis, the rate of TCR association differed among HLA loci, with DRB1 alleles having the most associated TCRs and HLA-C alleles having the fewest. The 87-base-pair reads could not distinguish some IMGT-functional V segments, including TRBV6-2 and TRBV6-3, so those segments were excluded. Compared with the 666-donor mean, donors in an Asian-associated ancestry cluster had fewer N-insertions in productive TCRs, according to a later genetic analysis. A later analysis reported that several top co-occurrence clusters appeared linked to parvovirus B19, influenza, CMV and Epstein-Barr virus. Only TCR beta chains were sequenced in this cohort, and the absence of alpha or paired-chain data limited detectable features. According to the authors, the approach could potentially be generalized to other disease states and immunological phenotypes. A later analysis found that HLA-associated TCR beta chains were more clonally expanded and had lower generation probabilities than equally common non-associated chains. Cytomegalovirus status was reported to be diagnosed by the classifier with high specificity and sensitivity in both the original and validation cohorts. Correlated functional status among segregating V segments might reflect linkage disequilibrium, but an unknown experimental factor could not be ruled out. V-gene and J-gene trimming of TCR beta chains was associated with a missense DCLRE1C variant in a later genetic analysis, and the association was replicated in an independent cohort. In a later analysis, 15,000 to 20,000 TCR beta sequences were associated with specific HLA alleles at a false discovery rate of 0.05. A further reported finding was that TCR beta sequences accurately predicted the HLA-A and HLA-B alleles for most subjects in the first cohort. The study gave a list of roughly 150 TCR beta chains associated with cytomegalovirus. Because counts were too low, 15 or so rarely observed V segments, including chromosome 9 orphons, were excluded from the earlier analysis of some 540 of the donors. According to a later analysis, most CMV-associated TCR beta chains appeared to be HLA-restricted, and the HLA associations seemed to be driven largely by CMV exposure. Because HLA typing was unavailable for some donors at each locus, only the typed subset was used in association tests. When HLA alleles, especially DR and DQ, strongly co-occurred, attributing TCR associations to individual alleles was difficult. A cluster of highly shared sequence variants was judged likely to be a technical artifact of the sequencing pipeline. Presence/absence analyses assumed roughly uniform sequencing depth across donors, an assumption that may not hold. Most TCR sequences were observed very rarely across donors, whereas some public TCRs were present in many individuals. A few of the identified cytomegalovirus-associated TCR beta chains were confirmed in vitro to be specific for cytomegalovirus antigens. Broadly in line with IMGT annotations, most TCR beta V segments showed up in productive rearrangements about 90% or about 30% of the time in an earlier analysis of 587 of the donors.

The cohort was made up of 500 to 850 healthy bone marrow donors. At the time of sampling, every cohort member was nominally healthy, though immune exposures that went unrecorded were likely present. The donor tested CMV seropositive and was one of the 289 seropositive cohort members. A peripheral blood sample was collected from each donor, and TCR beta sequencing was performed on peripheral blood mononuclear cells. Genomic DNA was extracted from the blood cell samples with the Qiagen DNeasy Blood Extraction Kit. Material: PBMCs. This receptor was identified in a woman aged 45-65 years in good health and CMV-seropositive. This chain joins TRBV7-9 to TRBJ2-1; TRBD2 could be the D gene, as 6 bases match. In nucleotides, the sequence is TGTGCCAGCAGCTTTATTAGCGGCATCTACTCCTACAATGAGCAGTTCTTC. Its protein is CASSFISGIYSYNEQFF.